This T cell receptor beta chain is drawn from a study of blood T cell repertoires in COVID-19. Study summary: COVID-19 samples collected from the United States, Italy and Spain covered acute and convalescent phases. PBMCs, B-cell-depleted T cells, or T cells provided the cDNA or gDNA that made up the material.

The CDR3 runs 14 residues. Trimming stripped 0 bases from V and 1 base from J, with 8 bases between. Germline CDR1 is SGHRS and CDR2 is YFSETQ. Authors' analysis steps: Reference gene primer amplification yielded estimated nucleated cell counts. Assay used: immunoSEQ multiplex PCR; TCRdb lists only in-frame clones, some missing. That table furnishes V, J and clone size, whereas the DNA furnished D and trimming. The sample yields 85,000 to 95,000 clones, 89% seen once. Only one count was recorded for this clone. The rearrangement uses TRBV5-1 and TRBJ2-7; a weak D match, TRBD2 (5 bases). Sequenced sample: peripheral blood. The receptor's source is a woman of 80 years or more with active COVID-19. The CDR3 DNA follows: TGCGCCAGCAGCTTGGAACGGGGTTCCTACGAGCAGTACTTC. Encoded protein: CASSLERGSYEQYF.